Below are 26 T cell receptor beta chains sequenced from a single sample in a study of blood T cells in healthy people across ages. Next came a second PCR, run for about 6 to 12 cycles, which used a sample-barcoded 5' primer along with a J-beta primer mix. TCRdb reprocessed the 5' RACE reads with MiXCR, giving one entry per CDR3 protein. The top ten clones hold 15% to 17% of a sample with about 650,000 distinct CDR3 sequences, about 30% of them seen once. The sample taken for sequencing was blood. Receptors originate from a woman aged 80 or over in good health.

This clonotype was seen at least ten times. J is TRBJ2-3 and V is TRBV5-1; 8 nucleotides line up with TRBD2. The CDR3 consists of 16 residues. The germline CDR1 and CDR2 sequences are SGHRS and YFSETQ. Unmatched junction bases numbered 7, after V lost 0 bases and J lost 4 bases. The chain's CDR3 is CASSLGRSGGSDTQYF. The CDR3 DNA reads as TGCGCCAGCAGCTTGGGTCGGAGCGGGGGCTCAGATACGCAGTATTTT.

The CDR3 region is CASTIPPGTGEYSNQPQHF. CDR3 nucleotides: TGTGCCAGCACCATCCCTCCCGGGACAGGAGAATATAGCAATCAGCCCCAGCATTTT. The V call is TRBV28, the J call TRBJ1-5; TRBD1 matches at 8 bases. The germline V gene has CDR1 MDHEN and CDR2 SYDVKM. The CDR3 sequence is 19 residues long. Losses at the gene ends were 7 bases for V and 0 bases for J; bases not matched to a gene: 17.

This clonotype was recorded at least ten times. This chain links TRBV5-1 with TRBJ2-7, with 8 bases identical to TRBD2. CDR1 SGHRS and CDR2 YFSETQ come from the germline V gene. The trim removed 1 base at V and 3 bases at J, leaving 6 bases unmatched. This CDR3 region has 15 residues. Written as DNA, the CDR3 is TGCGCCAGCAGCTTGATTGGCGGGGGGAACTACGAGCAGTACTTC. Amino acids: CASSLIGGGNYEQYF.

The chain couples TRBV20-1 to TRBJ2-3; TRBD2 matches 7 bases. CDR3 length: 17 residues. Germline loops: CDR1 DFQATT, CDR2 SNEGSKA (reference sequence). With V trimmed by 3 bases and J by 4 bases, 16 bases remained unmatched. Here the CDR3 DNA reads TGCAGTGCTAGTCGATTCGGTGTTGGCGGGAGCTCAGATACGCAGTATTTT. This translates into CSASRFGVGGSSDTQYF.

This clonotype came up many times. The genes are TRBV4-1 and TRBJ1-2; 7 bases are a match to TRBD1. The CDR3 totals 14 residues. CDR1 is MGHRA and CDR2 is YSYEKL in the germline V gene. The trim removed 3 bases at V and 8 bases at J, leaving 9 bases unmatched. This CDR3 is CASSHNGQVGGYTF. CDR3 nucleotides: TGCGCCAGCAGCCATAACGGACAGGTTGGCGGCTACACCTTC.

This clonotype was found many times. The genes are TRBV6-2 or TRBV6-3 and TRBJ2-3, with 8 positions matching TRBD2. CDR3 size: 16 residues. V was pared by 8 bases and J by 0 bases, with 10 bases of the junction left unmatched. Germline CDR1 MNHEY, CDR2 SVGEGT. CDR3 DNA sequence: TGTGCCAGCGGAAAGCGGGGGATGACTAGCACAGATACGCAGTATTTT. Translating it yields CASGKRGMTSTDTQYF.

This rearrangement joins TRBV20-1 to TRBJ2-5; 9 nucleotides agree with TRBD1. The end of the DNA is better explained by TRBJ2-7, so the J call may be wrong. This CDR3 region has 14 residues. Looked up from germline, CDR1 is DFQATT and CDR2 is SNEGSKA (reference sequence). The CDR3 sequence is CSARPGQGSYEQYF. The CDR3 DNA follows: TGCAGTGCTAGACCGGGACAGGGATCCTACGAGCAGTACTTC.

This clonotype was seen many times. This chain links TRBV29-1 with TRBJ2-7; D may be TRBD2 (6 bases). In germline, CDR1 is SQVTM, CDR2 ANQGSEA. The CDR3 sequence is 13 residues long. Trimming removed 5 bases from V and 3 bases from J, with 14 bases in between. CDR3 sequence reads: CSVRGEAGYEQYF. In DNA, the CDR3 is TGCAGCGTTCGAGGGGAGGCGGGCTACGAGCAGTACTTC.

This clonotype was picked up one time. The chain is built from TRBV5-1 and TRBJ2-3; D unclear. From germline, CDR1 is SGHRS and CDR2 YFSETQ. V gave up 3 bases and J gave up 2 bases, with 16 bases separating them. The CDR3 runs to 16 residues. For the CDR3, the DNA is TGCGCCAGCAGCTCGCTGGACCGGATACTCACAGATACGCAGTATTTT. Translation: CASSSLDRILTDTQYF.

This clonotype was detected many times. V is TRBV27 and J is TRBJ2-1, with D unresolved. V gave up 4 bases and J gave up 5 bases, with 21 bases separating them. The germline CDR1 and CDR2 sequences are MNHEY and SMNVEV (reference sequence). The CDR3 consists of 17 residues. Written as DNA, the CDR3 is TGTGCCAGCAGTTCTCACCAAAGCCGGCTGGGGAACAATGAGCAGTTCTTC. It translates to CASSSHQSRLGNNEQFF.

V usage is TRBV29-1 and J usage is TRBJ2-2; a possible D gene is TRBD1 (6 bases). Trimming left V 3 bases short and J 5 bases short, with 13 bases between. CDR1 and CDR2 (germline): SQVTM, ANQGSEA. The CDR3 has 14 amino acids. CDR3 region: CSVERPGQTGELFF. In DNA form, the CDR3 reads TGCAGCGTTGAGCGACCCGGACAGACCGGGGAGCTGTTTTTT.

The chain has TRBV20-1 and TRBJ1-1, with D uncertain. CDR1 DFQATT and CDR2 SNEGSKA come from the germline V gene (reference sequence). V was shortened by 0 bases and J by 7 bases, with 6 bases between the two germline ends. This CDR3 is 11 amino acids long. The CDR3 loop reads CSARDPNEAFF. DNA for the CDR3: TGCAGTGCTAGAGATCCCAATGAAGCTTTCTTT.

This clonotype was detected many times. The chain uses TRBV20-1 and TRBJ2-5; 8 positions match TRBD2. CDR1 is DFQATT, CDR2 SNEGSKA, per germline (reference sequence). With V trimmed by 0 bases and J by 4 bases, 10 bases remained unmatched. There are 16 residues in the CDR3. This CDR3 is CSARDAGGIGRETQYF. The CDR3 nucleotides are TGCAGTGCTAGAGACGCGGGGGGAATCGGGAGAGAGACCCAGTACTTC.

This clonotype was recorded many times. The chain is built from TRBV6-1 and TRBJ2-5; 9 positions match TRBD2. Germline values: CDR1 MNHNS, CDR2 SASEGT. V lost 6 bases to trimming and J lost 4 bases; unmatched junction nucleotides: 12. The CDR3 sequence is 16 residues long. The CDR3 coding sequence is TGTGCCAGCAGCCCAACCACCGCGGGGGGGCGAGAGACCCAGTACTTC. Translated: CASSPTTAGGRETQYF.

A note on this clonotype: A single base separates this from a much larger clone, so it may be a read error. The chain joins TRBV7-6 to TRBJ2-5, with 10 bases lining up with TRBD2. Germline assignment: CDR1 SGHVS and CDR2 FNYEAQ. The CDR3 covers 16 residues. The CDR3 here is CASSQPRTSGQETQDF. In DNA form, the CDR3 reads TGTGCCAGCAGCCAGCCCCGGACTAGCGGCCAAGAGACCCAGGACTTC. The full variable domain, its missing parts supplied by reference TRBV7-6 and TRBJ2-5, is GAGVSQSPRYKVTKRGQDVALRCDPISGHVSLYWYRQALGQGPEFLTYFNYEAQQDKSGLPNDRFSAERPEGSISTLTIQRTEQRDSAMYRCASSQPRTSGQETQDFGPGTRLLVL.

This clonotype was detected ten times or more. The chain couples TRBV20-1 to TRBJ1-1; D might be TRBD1 (5 bases). Germline V gene sequence: CDR1 DFQATT, CDR2 SNEGSKA (reference sequence). CDR3 size: 15 residues. V gave up 0 bases and J gave up 4 bases, with 15 bases separating them. The CDR3 coding sequence is TGCAGTGCTAGAGATTTGGGGCAGGGTTTCACTGAAGCTTTCTTT. Its translation is CSARDLGQGFTEAFF.

The chain carries TRBV29-1 and TRBJ1-2; weak D call: TRBD1 (6 bases). V dropped 3 bases and J dropped 8 bases, with 19 bases sitting between them. Germline CDR1 and CDR2: SQVTM and ANQGSEA. The CDR3 length is 14 residues. This CDR3 is CSVEDRGGGEGYTF. The CDR3 DNA reads TGCAGCGTTGAGGATCGGGGAGGGGGGGAAGGCTACACCTTC.

With respect to this clonotype: A much larger clone differs by one base, so this may be a read error. V gene TRBV2 combines with J gene TRBJ2-7, with a tentative D call TRBD1 (7 bases). The CDR3 is made up of 14 amino acids. The germline V gene encodes CDR1 SNHLY and CDR2 FYNNEI. The CDR3 spells CASNEQQGGYEQYF. The CDR3 DNA reads as TGTGCCAGCAATGAACAGCAGGGGGGCTACGAGCAGTACTTC.

In this sample, this clonotype turned up many times. This CDR3 is CASSLWSSGGYEQYF. The CDR3 nucleotides read TGCGCCAGCAGCTTGTGGTCGTCCGGAGGGTACGAGCAGTACTTC. The chain is built from TRBV5-1 and TRBJ2-7; possible D gene TRBD2, 6 bases. Germline CDR1 and CDR2: SGHRS and YFSETQ. The CDR3 is 15 residues long. V lost 1 base and J lost 4, with 15 bases in between.

This clonotype was counted at least ten times. This chain connects TRBV13 to TRBJ2-3; TRBD2 matches 11 bases. Trimming removed 6 bases from V and 0 bases from J; junction bases left unmatched: 8. CDR3 length: 17 amino acids. Germline CDR1 PRHDT, CDR2 FYEKMQ (reference sequence). CDR3 protein: CASSSQTSGDSTDTQYF. CDR3 DNA: TGTGCCAGCAGTTCCCAGACTAGCGGGGATAGCACAGATACGCAGTATTTT.

V usage is TRBV29-1 and J usage is TRBJ2-2; no clear D gene. The V end lost 7 bases, the J end lost 4 bases, and 10 bases lay between the germline ends. Germline CDR1 reads SQVTM; CDR2 reads ANQGSEA. The CDR3 is 12 residues long. The CDR3 loop reads CSGRGGTGELFF. CDR3 bases: TGCAGCGGGAGAGGCGGCACCGGGGAGCTGTTTTTT.

The chain employs TRBV6-1 and TRBJ2-1, with TRBD1 matching 11 bases. The germline V gene encodes CDR1 MNHNS and CDR2 SASEGT. The V and J ends lost 6 bases and 1 base, in that order; junction bases with no gene match: 17. The CDR3 is 20 amino acids. CDR3 in DNA: TGTGCCAGCAGAAAAAGGGGGACAGGGGGGCGCGCACGATCCTACAATGAGCAGTTCTTC. This codes for CASRKRGTGGRARSYNEQFF.

The V gene is TRBV6-6, the J gene TRBJ1-5; no clear D. The CDR3 runs 15 residues. The V end lost 7 bases, the J end lost 1 base, and 14 bases lay between the germline ends. The germline CDR1 and CDR2 sequences are MNHNY and SVGAGI (reference sequence). CDR3 residues: CASTPGGRSNQPQHF. CDR3 DNA: TGTGCCAGCACCCCGGGAGGGAGAAGCAATCAGCCCCAGCATTTT.

The rearrangement joins TRBV9 to TRBJ2-1, with D tentatively TRBD2 (6 bases). Per germline, CDR1 SGDLS and CDR2 YYNGEE. The CDR3 extends over 15 amino acids. V lost 0 bases to trimming and J lost 1 base, with 8 bases between them. DNA for the CDR3: TGTGCCAGCAGCGTAGCGGGGACTTCCTACAATGAGCAGTTCTTC. Translating it yields CASSVAGTSYNEQFF.

This clonotype came up a few times. This chain uses TRBV5-1 with TRBJ1-1; D gene unclear. CDR3 length: 17 residues. Germline-derived CDR1 and CDR2 are SGHRS and YFSETQ. V was clipped by 0 bases and J by 2 bases, with 17 bases between them. CDR3 in DNA: TGCGCCAGCAGCTTGGATTTACGGCAGAATCTTAACACTGAAGCTTTCTTT. This translates into CASSLDLRQNLNTEAFF.

This chain connects TRBV20-1 to TRBJ2-7; possible D gene TRBD2, 6 bases. CDR3 length: 14 residues. Germline CDR1 reads DFQATT; CDR2 reads SNEGSKA (reference sequence). V dropped 5 bases and J dropped 0 bases, with 14 bases sitting between them. The CDR3 DNA reads TGCAGTGCTGGACCACCGGGAGACTCCTACGAGCAGTACTTC. It translates to CSAGPPGDSYEQYF.